This TCR beta chain derives from a study of blood T cell repertoires in COVID-19. The wider study: Italy, Spain and the United States were the sources of the convalescent and acute COVID-19 samples. Sources were T cells, B-cell-depleted T cells, or PBMCs; the material itself was cDNA or gDNA.

Original data processing: Counts of nucleated cells, estimated from reference gene primer amplification, were obtained. Clones were sequenced by immunoSEQ multiplex PCR, and TCRdb holds only the in-frame ones, with some missing. V and J calls and clone size come straight from that table; D and trimming were deduced from the DNA. The sample carries 140,000 or so clones, around 87% recorded once. In this sample, this clone turned up once. Germline-derived CDR1 and CDR2 are SGDLS and YYNGEE. CDR3 size: 14 residues. V was pared by 0 bases and J by 4 bases, with 10 bases between. Input material: peripheral blood. This sequence joins TRBV9 and TRBJ1-1; possibly TRBD1 for D (6 bases). The sequence derives from a man aged 45-65 years who had recovered from COVID-19. The CDR3 DNA is TGTGCCAGCAGCGTAGGAGGGGGTCGCACTGAAGCTTTCTTT. Amino acid sequence: CASSVGGGRTEAFF. The whole variable domain, remainder taken from reference TRBV9 and TRBJ1-1, is DSGVTQTPKHLITATGQRVTLRCSPRSGDLSVYWYQQSLDQGLQFLIQYYNGEERAKGNILERFSAQQFPDLHSELNLSSLELGDSALYFCASSVGGGRTEAFFGQGTRLTVV.